The rows below give T cell receptor beta chains drawn from one sample of a study of blood T cells in healthy people across ages. TCRdb processed the 5' RACE reads anew with MiXCR; each CDR3 protein has one entry. This table holds more than 650,000 distinct CDR3 sequences, roughly 50% found once. The sample comprised blood. The receptor source for this set is a man older than 75 in good health. Both conserved end residues are part of each CDR3. The order of the fields is D gene, clone size, J gene, V gene, CDR3 protein, CDR3 DNA. A D gene is named only where the DNA matches it firmly. Size is stated for part of the rows, as once, few or many counts, or as a class when the clone is expanded.

D: NA; size: NA; J: TRBJ2-1; V: TRBV10-3; CDR3: CAIGGSSYNEQFF; DNA: TGTGCCATCGGAGGGAGCTCCTACAATGAGCAGTTCTTC
D: NA; size: few; J: TRBJ2-1; V: TRBV3-1; CDR3: CATRPQSSYNEQFF; DNA: TGTGCCACCCGGCCCCAGAGCTCCTACAATGAGCAGTTCTTC
D: TRBD1; size: NA; J: TRBJ1-5; V: TRBV6-2/TRBV6-3; CDR3: CASSYPGTGVGSNQPQHF; DNA: TGTGCCAGCAGTTACCCCGGGACAGGGGTCGGCAGCAATCAGCCCCAGCATTTT
D: TRBD2; size: few; J: TRBJ2-3; V: TRBV29-1; CDR3: CSVEVGLAGTLNTQYF; DNA: TGCAGCGTTGAAGTCGGACTAGCGGGCACGTTAAATACGCAGTATTTT
D: NA; size: NA; J: TRBJ1-4; V: TRBV7-9; CDR3: CASSSRRSNEKLFF; DNA: TGTGCCAGCAGCTCTAGACGCTCTAATGAAAAACTGTTTTTT
D: NA; size: NA; J: TRBJ1-1; V: TRBV5-1; CDR3: CASSMQGTTEAFF; DNA: TGCGCCAGCAGCATGCAGGGTACCACTGAAGCTTTCTTT
D: NA; size: NA; J: TRBJ2-1; V: TRBV14; CDR3: CASSQVSWNEQFF; DNA: TGTGCCAGCAGCCAAGTGTCCTGGAATGAGCAGTTCTTC
D: NA; size: few; J: TRBJ2-3; V: TRBV28; CDR3: CASSFQQGGSDTQYF; DNA: TGTGCCAGCAGTTTCCAACAGGGGGGGTCAGATACGCAGTATTTT
D: TRBD1; size: few; J: TRBJ2-5; V: TRBV12-3/TRBV12-4; CDR3: CASSSTGVVQYF; DNA: TGTGCCAGCAGCTCGACAGGGGTCGTCCAGTACTTC
D: TRBD1; size: once; J: TRBJ1-4; V: TRBV5-1; CDR3: CASSLRQGSTGEKLFF; DNA: TGCGCCAGCAGCCTACGACAGGGATCGACGGGTGAAAAACTGTTTTTT
D: TRBD2; size: NA; J: TRBJ2-7; V: TRBV5-1; CDR3: CASSLAGGRHNEQYF; DNA: TGCGCCAGCAGCTTGGCGGGGGGGCGGCACAATGAGCAGTACTTC
D: NA; size: NA; J: TRBJ1-6; V: TRBV12-3/TRBV12-4; CDR3: CASSLAAPRRNSPLHF; DNA: TGTGCCAGCAGTTTGGCGGCGCCCAGGCGGAATTCACCCCTCCACTTT
D: TRBD1; size: NA; J: TRBJ2-7; V: TRBV20-1; CDR3: CSAWDSPISYEQYF; DNA: TGCAGTGCTTGGGACAGCCCGATCTCCTACGAGCAGTACTTC
D: NA; size: NA; J: TRBJ2-4; V: TRBV29-1; CDR3: CSVKEPKDIQYF; DNA: TGCAGCGTTAAAGAACCGAAGGACATTCAGTACTTC
D: NA; size: NA; J: TRBJ2-3; V: TRBV12-3/TRBV12-4; CDR3: CASSLRGGDTQYF; DNA: TGTGCCAGCAGTTTAAGGGGGGGAGATACGCAGTATTTT
D: NA; size: once; J: TRBJ2-7; V: TRBV11-2; CDR3: CASSFHDSPDILYEQYF; DNA: TGTGCCAGCAGCTTTCACGACTCCCCTGATATCCTCTACGAGCAGTACTTC
D: NA; size: NA; J: TRBJ2-5; V: TRBV29-1; CDR3: CSAEVGQTQYF; DNA: TGCAGCGCCGAAGTGGGTCAGACCCAGTACTTC
D: NA; size: few; J: TRBJ1-2; V: TRBV7-9; CDR3: CASSLEGGYTF; DNA: TGTGCCAGCAGCTTAGAGGGCGGCTACACCTTC
D: NA; size: NA; J: TRBJ2-2; V: TRBV11-3; CDR3: CASSLDGRATGELFF; DNA: TGTGCCAGCAGCTTAGATGGTCGCGCAACCGGGGAGCTGTTTTTT
D: NA; size: many; J: TRBJ2-7; V: TRBV6-6; CDR3: CASYLAPGSRDEQYF; DNA: TGTGCCAGTTACTTGGCCCCGGGGTCGAGGGACGAGCAGTACTTC
D: NA; size: NA; J: TRBJ2-2; V: TRBV9; CDR3: CASSPRGERATGELFF; DNA: TGTGCCAGCAGCCCCAGGGGTGAACGGGCCACCGGGGAGCTGTTTTTT
D: NA; size: NA; J: TRBJ1-6; V: TRBV30; CDR3: CAWSVREVDSPLHF; DNA: TGTGCCTGGAGTGTAAGGGAGGTCGATTCACCCCTCCACTTT